Presented here are 19 T cell receptor beta chains from one specimen sequenced in a study of blood T cell repertoires in COVID-19. Produced via immunoSEQ multiplex PCR; TCRdb's table is partial and in-frame only. Of 200,000 or so clones listed, around 89% are singletons. Sample: PBMCs or T cells enriched from blood (not recorded which). The receptors were gathered from a woman between 40 and 55 years old with acute COVID-19.

The chain couples TRBV14 to TRBJ2-1, with TRBD2 matching 13 bases. J was trimmed by 9 bases and V by 0 bases; bases with no gene match: 8. CDR3 size: 17 residues. CDR1 and CDR2 from the germline V gene are SGHDN and FVKESK. Here the CDR3 reads CASSQDGALAGGFEQFF. Written as DNA, the CDR3 is TGTGCCAGCAGCCAAGATGGAGCACTAGCGGGGGGGTTTGAGCAGTTCTTC.

The chain has TRBV30 and TRBJ1-3; D unclear. CDR1 and CDR2 (germline): GTSNPN, SVGIG (reference sequence). Trimming pared 2 bases from V and 3 bases from J, leaving 8 bases between. The CDR3 sequence is 13 residues long. DNA for the CDR3: TGTGCCTGGAGTTCGGGAAATGGAAACACCATATATTTT. Translating gives CAWSSGNGNTIYF.

V is TRBV5-1 and J is TRBJ1-1; D is perhaps TRBD1 (5 bases). The CDR3 runs 13 residues. Germline assignment: CDR1 SGHRS and CDR2 YFSETQ. Trimming left V 0 bases short and J 5 bases short, with 8 bases between. The CDR3 here is CASSLDQGTEAFF. CDR3 coding DNA: TGCGCCAGCAGCTTGGACCAGGGAACTGAAGCTTTCTTT.

This clone has more than one count but fewer than ten. This chain connects TRBV10-3 to TRBJ1-4; D possibly corresponds to TRBD1 (6 bases). V dropped 3 bases and J dropped 7 bases, with 15 bases sitting between them. Germline CDR1 is ENHRY and CDR2 is SYGVKD. The CDR3 extends over 15 amino acids. The CDR3, as DNA: TGTGCCATCAGTGAAGGGAGGGGGAAGAGTGAAAAACTGTTTTTT. Encoded protein: CAISEGRGKSEKLFF.

This chain uses TRBV6-5 with TRBJ2-2; the match to TRBD2 covers 7 bases. The CDR3 runs 13 residues. Germline V gene lookup returns CDR1 MNHEY and CDR2 SVGAGI. The junction had 5 bases not matched to a gene; V was cut back by 7 bases and J by 6 bases. The CDR3 is CASTPGGSGELFF. The CDR3 DNA reads TGTGCCAGCACCCCGGGAGGATCCGGGGAGCTGTTTTTT.

The chain links TRBV6-1 to TRBJ1-2, with 10 positions matching TRBD1. Per the germline V gene, CDR1 is MNHNS and CDR2 is SASEGT. J gave up 8 bases and V 7 bases, and 7 bases lay outside the gene matches. This CDR3 is 13 amino acids long. In DNA form, the CDR3 reads TGTGCCAGCATCTTGACAGGGGGCGGCGGCTACACCTTC. Translated: CASILTGGGGYTF.

The chain links TRBV30 to TRBJ1-5, with 8 bases that match TRBD1. This CDR3 contains 13 residues. Trimming cost V 3 bases and J 5 bases; bases outside gene matches: 3. Germline V CDR1 and CDR2: GTSNPN, SVGIG (reference sequence). The CDR3 sequence: CAWSRGRDQPQHF. The CDR3 DNA reads TGTGCCTGGAGCAGGGGGCGCGATCAGCCCCAGCATTTT. Full variable domain (missing parts from reference TRBV30 and TRBJ1-5): SQTIHQWPATLVQPVGSPLSLECTVEGTSNPNLYWYRQAAGRGLQLLFYSVGIGQISSEVPQNLSASRPQDRQFILSSKKLLLSDSGFYLCAWSRGRDQPQHFGDGTRLSIL.

This clone was counted a single time. The chain links TRBV9 to TRBJ2-3; D is possibly TRBD2 (5 bases). The V end lost 1 base, the J end lost 5 bases, and 11 bases lay between the germline ends. The CDR3 runs to 14 residues. Germline CDR1 and CDR2: SGDLS and YYNGEE. The CDR3 DNA follows: TGTGCCAGCAGCGTATCGAGCGGAGAAGATACGCAGTATTTT. This codes for CASSVSSGEDTQYF.

This CDR3 reads CASSPPGLADYNEQFF. As DNA, the CDR3 is TGTGCCAGCAGTCCCCCGGGACTAGCGGATTACAATGAGCAGTTCTTC. The chain recombines TRBV27 with TRBJ2-1, with TRBD2 identical over 11 bases. The germline CDR1 and CDR2 sequences are MNHEY and SMNVEV (reference sequence). The CDR3 is 16 residues long. V gave up 5 bases and J gave up 4 bases; unmatched junction bases: 7.

Only one count was recorded for this clone. The rearrangement links TRBV2 to TRBJ2-1, with 10 positions matching TRBD2. From germline, CDR1 is SNHLY and CDR2 FYNNEI. CDR3 length: 16 amino acids. Trimming at V came to 3 bases and at J to 5 bases, leaving 7 bases not matched to a gene. CDR3 region: CASSDVLAGIDNEQFF. The CDR3 DNA is TGTGCCAGCAGTGACGTACTAGCGGGAATCGACAATGAGCAGTTCTTC.

V gene TRBV5-1 combines with J gene TRBJ1-3; perhaps TRBD1 as D (5 bases). Trimming stripped 5 bases from V and 0 bases from J, with 18 bases between. Germline CDR1 reads SGHRS; CDR2 reads YFSETQ. The CDR3 runs 17 residues. The CDR3 DNA reads as TGCGCCAGCAGGGAGGGGAGGTCGTCGGGCTCTGGAAACACCATATATTTT. Its protein is CASREGRSSGSGNTIYF.

This chain links TRBV4-3 with TRBJ2-5; the match to TRBD2 covers 11 bases. CDR1 is LGHNA, CDR2 YSLEER, per germline. This CDR3 comprises 14 residues. The V segment lost 4 bases and the J segment 9 bases; nucleotides outside the gene matches: 7. The CDR3 region has the DNA TGCGCCAGCAGCCCCCTAGCGGGGGGACTGGCCCAGTACTTC. Amino acids: CASSPLAGGLAQYF.

The chain links TRBV7-2 to TRBJ2-2; 13 bases are shared with TRBD2. Unmatched junction bases numbered 3, after V lost 0 bases and J lost 8 bases. The CDR3 length is 16 residues. Per the germline V gene, CDR1 is SGHTA and CDR2 is FQGNSA. CDR3 nucleotides: TGTGCCAGCAGCTTAGCCGGGACTAGCGGGAAAGGGGAGCTGTTTTTT. Protein product: CASSLAGTSGKGELFF.

This rearrangement joins TRBV28 to TRBJ1-3; 11 bases map to TRBD1. Germline CDR1 MDHEN, CDR2 SYDVKM. There are 17 residues in the CDR3. The V and J ends lost 5 bases and 4 bases, in that order; junction bases with no gene match: 10. The CDR3: CASSLDLGQGDGNTIYF. The CDR3 DNA is TGTGCCAGCAGTCTCGATCTGGGACAGGGGGACGGAAACACCATATATTTT. Combining the CDR3 with reference TRBV28 and TRBJ1-3 gives the whole variable domain DVKVTQSSRYLVKRTGEKVFLECVQDMDHENMFWYRQDPGLGLRLIYFSYDVKMKEKGDIPEGYSVSREKKERFSLILESASTNQTSMYLCASSLDLGQGDGNTIYFGEGSWLTVV.

The sample holds one count of this clone. The chain uses TRBV19 and TRBJ1-2; the D gene is possibly TRBD1 (5 bases). V was pared by 6 bases and J by 4 bases, with 12 bases between. Germline lookup yields CDR1 LNHDA and CDR2 SQIVND (reference sequence). CDR3 length: 13 residues. The DNA of the CDR3 is TGTGCCAGTAGCGGAGGGGAGGCCTATGGCTACACCTTC. This translates into CASSGGEAYGYTF.

This chain connects TRBV2 to TRBJ1-5; the match to TRBD1 covers 11 bases. Germline V gene lookup returns CDR1 SNHLY and CDR2 FYNNEI. This CDR3 has 14 residues. The V segment lost 5 bases and the J segment 7 bases; nucleotides outside the gene matches: 4. This chain's CDR3 is CASSRTGGDQPQHF. Written as DNA, the CDR3 is TGTGCCAGCAGTCGGACAGGGGGCGACCAGCCCCAGCATTTT.

This clone has only one observation. Different DNA sequences within this sample yield the same CDR3. The V call is TRBV3-1 (or the pseudogene TRBV3-2), the J call TRBJ2-4; no firm D call. V was shortened by 3 bases and J by 5 bases, with 5 bases between the two germline ends. Germline V CDR1 and CDR2: LGHDT, YNNKEL (reference sequence). The CDR3 has 12 amino acids. The DNA for the CDR3 is TGTGCCAGCAGCCACGGAGAAAACATTCAGTACTTC. Translation: CASSHGENIQYF.

For the CDR3, the DNA is TGCGCCAGCAGTAGGACTAGCGGGGGGGCCTATAGGTACGAGCAGTACTTC. Translating gives CASSRTSGGAYRYEQYF. The J gene is TRBJ2-7, the V gene TRBV10-2, with 15 bases aligning to TRBD2. The germline V gene has CDR1 WSHSY and CDR2 SAAADI. The CDR3 runs 17 residues. V gave up 5 bases and J gave up 4 bases; unmatched junction bases: 9.

The genes are TRBV19 and TRBJ1-5; maybe TRBD1 (5 bases). Trimming cost V 9 bases and J 2 bases, with 23 bases left between them. CDR3 size: 17 residues. Looked up from germline, CDR1 is LNHDA and CDR2 is SQIVND (reference sequence). In nucleotides, the CDR3 is TGTGCCAGCCGCGACCAGGGAACCTCTTCGCGCAATCAGCCCCAGCATTTT. It yields the protein CASRDQGTSSRNQPQHF.